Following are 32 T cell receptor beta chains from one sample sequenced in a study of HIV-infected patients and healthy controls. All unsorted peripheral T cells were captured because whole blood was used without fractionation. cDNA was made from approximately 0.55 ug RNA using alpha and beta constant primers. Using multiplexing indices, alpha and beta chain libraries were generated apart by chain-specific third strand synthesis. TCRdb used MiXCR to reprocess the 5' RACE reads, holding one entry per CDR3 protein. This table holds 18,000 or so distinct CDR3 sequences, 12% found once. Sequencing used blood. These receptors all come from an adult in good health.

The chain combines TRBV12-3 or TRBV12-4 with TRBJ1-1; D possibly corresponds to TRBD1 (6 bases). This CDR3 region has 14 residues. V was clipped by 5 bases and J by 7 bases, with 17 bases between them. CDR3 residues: CASSTQGTTNEAFF. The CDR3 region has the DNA TGTGCCAGCAGTACACAGGGCACTACCAATGAAGCTTTCTTT.

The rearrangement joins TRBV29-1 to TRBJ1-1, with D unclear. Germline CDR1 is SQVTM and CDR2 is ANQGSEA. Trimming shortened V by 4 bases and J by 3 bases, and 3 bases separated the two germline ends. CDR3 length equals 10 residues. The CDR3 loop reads CSVVYTEAFF. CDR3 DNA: TGCAGCGTTGTCTACACTGAAGCTTTCTTT.

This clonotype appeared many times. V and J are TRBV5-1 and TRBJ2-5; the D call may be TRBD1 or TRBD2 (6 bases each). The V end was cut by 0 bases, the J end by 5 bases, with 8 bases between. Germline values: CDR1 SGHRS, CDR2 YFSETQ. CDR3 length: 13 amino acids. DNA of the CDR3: TGCGCCAGCAGCTTGGAGGGGGGCGAGACCCAGTACTTC. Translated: CASSLEGGETQYF. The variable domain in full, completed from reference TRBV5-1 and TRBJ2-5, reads KAGVTQTPRYLIKTRGQQVTLSCSPISGHRSVSWYQQTPGQGLQFLFEYFSETQRNKGNFPGRFSGRQFSNSRSEMNVSTLELGDSALYLCASSLEGGETQYFGPGTRLLVL.

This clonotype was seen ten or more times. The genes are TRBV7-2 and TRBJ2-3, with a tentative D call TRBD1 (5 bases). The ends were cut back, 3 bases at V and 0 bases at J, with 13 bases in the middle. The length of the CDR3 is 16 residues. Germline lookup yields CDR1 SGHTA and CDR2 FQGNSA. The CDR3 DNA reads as TGTGCCAGCAGCTTCAGGGCCCAATCTAGCACAGATACGCAGTATTTT. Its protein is CASSFRAQSSTDTQYF.

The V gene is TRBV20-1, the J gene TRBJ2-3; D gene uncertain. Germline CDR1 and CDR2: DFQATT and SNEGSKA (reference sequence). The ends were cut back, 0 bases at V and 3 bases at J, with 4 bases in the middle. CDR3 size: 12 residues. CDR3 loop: CSARDLTDTQYF. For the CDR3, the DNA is TGCAGTGCTAGAGATTTAACAGATACGCAGTATTTT.

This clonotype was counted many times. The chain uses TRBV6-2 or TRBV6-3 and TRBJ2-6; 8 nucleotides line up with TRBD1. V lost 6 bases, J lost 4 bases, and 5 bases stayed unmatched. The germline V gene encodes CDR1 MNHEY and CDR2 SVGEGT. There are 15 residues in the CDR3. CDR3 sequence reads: CASRSGGGGANVLTF. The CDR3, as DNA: TGTGCCAGCAGATCAGGGGGCGGCGGGGCCAACGTCCTGACTTTC.

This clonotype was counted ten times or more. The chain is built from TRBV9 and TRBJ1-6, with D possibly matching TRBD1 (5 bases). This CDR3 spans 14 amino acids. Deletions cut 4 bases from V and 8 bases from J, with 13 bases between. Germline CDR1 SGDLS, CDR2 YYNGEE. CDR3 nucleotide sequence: TGTGCCAGCAGCCGTAGGGGCCTGGATTCACCCCTCCACTTT. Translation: CASSRRGLDSPLHF.

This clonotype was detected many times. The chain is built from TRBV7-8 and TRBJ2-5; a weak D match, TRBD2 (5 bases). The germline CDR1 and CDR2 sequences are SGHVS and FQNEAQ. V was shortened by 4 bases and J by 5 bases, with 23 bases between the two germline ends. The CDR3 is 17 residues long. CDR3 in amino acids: CASSSKRVFQEEETQYF. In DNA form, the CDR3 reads TGTGCCAGCAGCTCCAAGAGGGTTTTTCAGGAGGAGGAGACCCAGTACTTC. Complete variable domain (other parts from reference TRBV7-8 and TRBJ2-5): GAGVSQSPRYKVAKRGQDVALRCDPISGHVSLFWYQQALGQGPEFLTYFQNEAQLDKSGLPSDRFFAERPEGSVSTLKIQRTQQEDSAVYLCASSSKRVFQEEETQYFGPGTRLLVL.

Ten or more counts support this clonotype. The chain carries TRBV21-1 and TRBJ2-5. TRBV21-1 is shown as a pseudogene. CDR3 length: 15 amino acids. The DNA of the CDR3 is TGTGCCAGCAGCAAAGAGAGCGTATTTCCAGAGACCCAGTACTTC. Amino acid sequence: CASSKESVFPETQYF.

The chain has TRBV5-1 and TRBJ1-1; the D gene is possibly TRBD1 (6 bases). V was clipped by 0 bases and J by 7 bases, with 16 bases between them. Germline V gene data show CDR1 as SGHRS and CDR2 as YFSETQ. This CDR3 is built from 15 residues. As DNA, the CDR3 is TGCGCCAGCAGCTTGGTCAGTGGGCAGGGGCTTGAAGCTTTCTTT. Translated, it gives CASSLVSGQGLEAFF.

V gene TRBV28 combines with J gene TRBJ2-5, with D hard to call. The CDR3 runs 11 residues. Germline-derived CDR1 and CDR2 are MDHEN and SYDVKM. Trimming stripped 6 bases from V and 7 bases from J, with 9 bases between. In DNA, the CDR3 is TGTGCCAGCAGCCGGGCCGGGACCCAGTACTTC. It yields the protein CASSRAGTQYF.

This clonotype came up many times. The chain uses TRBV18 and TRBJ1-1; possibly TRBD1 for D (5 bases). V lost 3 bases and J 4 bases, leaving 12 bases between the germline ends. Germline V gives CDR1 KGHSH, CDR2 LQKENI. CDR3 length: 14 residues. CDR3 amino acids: CASSPSGLRTEAFF. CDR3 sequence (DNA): TGTGCCAGCTCACCCTCAGGGTTACGCACTGAAGCTTTCTTT.

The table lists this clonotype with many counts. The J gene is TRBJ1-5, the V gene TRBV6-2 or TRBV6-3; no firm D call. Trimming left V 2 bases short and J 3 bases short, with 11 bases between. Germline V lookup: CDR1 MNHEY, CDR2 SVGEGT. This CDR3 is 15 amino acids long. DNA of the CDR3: TGTGCCAGCAGTTACCGGGCAATCCCCAATCAGCCCCAGCATTTT. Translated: CASSYRAIPNQPQHF.

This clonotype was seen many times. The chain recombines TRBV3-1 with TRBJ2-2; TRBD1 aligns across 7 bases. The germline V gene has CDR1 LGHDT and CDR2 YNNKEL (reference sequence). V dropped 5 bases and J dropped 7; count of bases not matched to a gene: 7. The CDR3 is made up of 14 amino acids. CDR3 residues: CASSYRGTNGELFF. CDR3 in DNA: TGTGCCAGCAGCTACAGGGGAACAAACGGGGAGCTGTTTTTT.

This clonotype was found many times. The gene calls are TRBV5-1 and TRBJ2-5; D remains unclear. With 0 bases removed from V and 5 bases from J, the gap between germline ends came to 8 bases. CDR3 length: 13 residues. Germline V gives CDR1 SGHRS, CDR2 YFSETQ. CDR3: CASSLAVAETQYF. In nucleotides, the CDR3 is TGCGCCAGCAGCTTGGCGGTGGCCGAGACCCAGTACTTC.

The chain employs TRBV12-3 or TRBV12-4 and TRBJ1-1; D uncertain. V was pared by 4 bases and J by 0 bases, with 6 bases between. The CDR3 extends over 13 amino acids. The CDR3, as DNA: TGTGCCAGCAGTTCTGGAGTGAACACTGAAGCTTTCTTT. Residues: CASSSGVNTEAFF.

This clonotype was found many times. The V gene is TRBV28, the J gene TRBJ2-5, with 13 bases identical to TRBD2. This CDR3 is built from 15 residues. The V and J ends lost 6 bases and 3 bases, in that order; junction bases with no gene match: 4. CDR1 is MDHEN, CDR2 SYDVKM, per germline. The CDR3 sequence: CASSKTSGGKETQYF. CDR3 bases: TGTGCCAGCAGCAAGACTAGCGGGGGGAAAGAGACCCAGTACTTC. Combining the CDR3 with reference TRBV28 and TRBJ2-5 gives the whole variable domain DVKVTQSSRYLVKRTGEKVFLECVQDMDHENMFWYRQDPGLGLRLIYFSYDVKMKEKGDIPEGYSVSREKKERFSLILESASTNQTSMYLCASSKTSGGKETQYFGPGTRLLVL.

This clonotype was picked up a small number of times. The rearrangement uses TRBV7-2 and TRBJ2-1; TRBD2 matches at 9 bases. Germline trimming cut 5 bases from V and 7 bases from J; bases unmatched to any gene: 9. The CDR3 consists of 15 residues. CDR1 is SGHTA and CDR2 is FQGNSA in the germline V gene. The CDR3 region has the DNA TGTGCCAGCAGCGCTAAAAGCGGGGGGTTTAATGAGCAGTTCTTC. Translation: CASSAKSGGFNEQFF. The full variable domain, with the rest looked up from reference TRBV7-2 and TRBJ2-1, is GAGVSQSPSNKVTEKGKDVELRCDPISGHTALYWYRQSLGQGLEFLIYFQGNSAPDKSGLPSDRFSAERTGGSVSTLTIQRTQQEDSAVYLCASSAKSGGFNEQFFGPGTRLTVL.

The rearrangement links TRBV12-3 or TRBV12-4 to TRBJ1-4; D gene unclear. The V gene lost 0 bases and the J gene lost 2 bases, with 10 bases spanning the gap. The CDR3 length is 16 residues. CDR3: CASSLATATTNEKLFF. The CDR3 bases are TGTGCCAGCAGTTTAGCCACAGCTACTACTAATGAAAAACTGTTTTTT.

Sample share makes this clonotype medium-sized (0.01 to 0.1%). The CDR3 protein is CSVGFPLQGITEAFF. Written as DNA, the CDR3 is TGCAGCGTTGGATTCCCATTACAGGGTATCACTGAAGCTTTCTTT. J is TRBJ1-1 and V is TRBV29-1; D perhaps matches TRBD1 (6 bases). CDR1 and CDR2 (germline): SQVTM, ANQGSEA. V gave up 4 bases and J gave up 4 bases, with 19 bases separating them. The CDR3 is made up of 15 amino acids. Filled out from reference TRBV29-1 and TRBJ1-1, the complete variable domain reads SAVISQKPSRDICQRGTSLTIQCQVDSQVTMMFWYRQQPGQSLTLIATANQGSEATYESGFVIDKFPISRPNLTFSTLTVSNMSPEDSSIYLCSVGFPLQGITEAFFGQGTRLTVV.

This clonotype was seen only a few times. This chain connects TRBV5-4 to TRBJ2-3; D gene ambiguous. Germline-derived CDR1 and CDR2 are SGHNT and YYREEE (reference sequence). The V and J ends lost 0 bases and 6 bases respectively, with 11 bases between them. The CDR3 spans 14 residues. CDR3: CASSLGGTRDTQYF. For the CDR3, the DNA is TGTGCCAGCAGCTTGGGGGGAACCCGGGATACGCAGTATTTT.

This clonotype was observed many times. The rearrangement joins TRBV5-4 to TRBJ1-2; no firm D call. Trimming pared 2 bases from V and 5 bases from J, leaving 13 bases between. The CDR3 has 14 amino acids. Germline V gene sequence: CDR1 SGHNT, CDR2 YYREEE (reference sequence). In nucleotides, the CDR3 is TGTGCCAGCAGCTTAACGACGGCGAGGTATGGCTACACCTTC. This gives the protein CASSLTTARYGYTF. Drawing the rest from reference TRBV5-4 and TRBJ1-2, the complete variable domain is ETGVTQSPTHLIKTRGQQVTLRCSSQSGHNTVSWYQQALGQGPQFIFQYYREEENGRGNFPPRFSGLQFPNYSSELNVNALELDDSALYLCASSLTTARYGYTFGSGTRLTVV.

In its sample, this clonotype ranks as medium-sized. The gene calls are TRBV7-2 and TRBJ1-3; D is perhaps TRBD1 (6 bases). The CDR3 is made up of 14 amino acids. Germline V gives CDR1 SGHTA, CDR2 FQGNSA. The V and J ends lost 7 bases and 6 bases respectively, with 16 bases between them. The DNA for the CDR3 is TGTGCCAGCATAAACCCAGGGGACTTAAACACCATATATTTT. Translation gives CASINPGDLNTIYF.

The CDR3 coding sequence is TGTGCCAGCAGTTACCCCGGGACAGGCAATCAGCCCCAGCATTTT. Residues: CASSYPGTGNQPQHF. The chain recombines TRBV6-2 or TRBV6-3 with TRBJ1-5, with 7 bases lining up with TRBD1. This CDR3 spans 15 amino acids. V was clipped by 2 bases and J by 2 bases; unmatched bases: 3. Per the germline V gene, CDR1 is MNHEY and CDR2 is SVGEGT.

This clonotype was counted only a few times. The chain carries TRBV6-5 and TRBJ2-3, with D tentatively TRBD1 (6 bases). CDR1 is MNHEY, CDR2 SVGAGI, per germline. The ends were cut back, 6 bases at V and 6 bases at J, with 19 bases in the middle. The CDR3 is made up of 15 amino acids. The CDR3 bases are TGTGCCAGCAGACCCGACAGGAACGGAGTCGATACGCAGTATTTT. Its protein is CASRPDRNGVDTQYF.

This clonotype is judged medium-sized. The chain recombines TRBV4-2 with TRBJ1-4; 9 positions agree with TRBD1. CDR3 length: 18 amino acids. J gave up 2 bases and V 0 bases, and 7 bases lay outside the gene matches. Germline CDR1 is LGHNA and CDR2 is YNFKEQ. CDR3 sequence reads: CASSQEPGTGSTNEKLFF. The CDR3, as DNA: TGTGCCAGCAGCCAAGAGCCCGGGACAGGGTCGACTAATGAAAAACTGTTTTTT.

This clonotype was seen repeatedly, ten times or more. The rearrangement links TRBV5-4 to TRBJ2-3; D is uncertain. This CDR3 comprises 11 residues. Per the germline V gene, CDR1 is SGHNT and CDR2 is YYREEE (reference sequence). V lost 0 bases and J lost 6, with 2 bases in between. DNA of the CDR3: TGTGCCAGCAGCTTGGCGGATACGCAGTATTTT. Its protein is CASSLADTQYF. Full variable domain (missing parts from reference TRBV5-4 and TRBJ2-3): ETGVTQSPTHLIKTRGQQVTLRCSSQSGHNTVSWYQQALGQGPQFIFQYYREEENGRGNFPPRFSGLQFPNYSSELNVNALELDDSALYLCASSLADTQYFGPGTRLTVL.

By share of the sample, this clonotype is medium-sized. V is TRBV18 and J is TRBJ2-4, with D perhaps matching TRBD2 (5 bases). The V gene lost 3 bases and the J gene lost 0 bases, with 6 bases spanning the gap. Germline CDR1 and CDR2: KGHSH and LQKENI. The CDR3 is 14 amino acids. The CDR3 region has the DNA TGTGCCAGCTCACCCGGGATAGCCAAAAACATTCAGTACTTC. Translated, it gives CASSPGIAKNIQYF.

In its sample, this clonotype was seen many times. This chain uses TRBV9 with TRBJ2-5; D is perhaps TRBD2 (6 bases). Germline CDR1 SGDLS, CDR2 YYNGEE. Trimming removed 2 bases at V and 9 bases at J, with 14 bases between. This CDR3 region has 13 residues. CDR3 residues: CASSVGGAAPQYF. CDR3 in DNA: TGTGCCAGCAGCGTTGGCGGGGCTGCACCCCAGTACTTC. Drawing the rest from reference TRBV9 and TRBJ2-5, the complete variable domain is DSGVTQTPKHLITATGQRVTLRCSPRSGDLSVYWYQQSLDQGLQFLIQYYNGEERAKGNILERFSAQQFPDLHSELNLSSLELGDSALYFCASSVGGAAPQYFGPGTRLLVL.

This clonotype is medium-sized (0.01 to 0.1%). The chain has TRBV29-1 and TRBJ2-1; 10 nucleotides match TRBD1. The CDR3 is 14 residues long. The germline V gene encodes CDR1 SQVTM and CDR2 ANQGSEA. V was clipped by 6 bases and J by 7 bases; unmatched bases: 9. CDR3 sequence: CSVPRGTGVNEQFF. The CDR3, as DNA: TGCAGCGTCCCACGAGGGACAGGGGTTAATGAGCAGTTCTTC.

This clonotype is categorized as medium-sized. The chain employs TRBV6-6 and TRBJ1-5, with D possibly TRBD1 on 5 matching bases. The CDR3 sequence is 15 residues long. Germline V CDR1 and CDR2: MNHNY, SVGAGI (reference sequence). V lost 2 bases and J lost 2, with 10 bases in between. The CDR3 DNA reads TGTGCCAGCAGTTACGAAGGGGTGGGCAATCAGCCCCAGCATTTT. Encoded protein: CASSYEGVGNQPQHF.

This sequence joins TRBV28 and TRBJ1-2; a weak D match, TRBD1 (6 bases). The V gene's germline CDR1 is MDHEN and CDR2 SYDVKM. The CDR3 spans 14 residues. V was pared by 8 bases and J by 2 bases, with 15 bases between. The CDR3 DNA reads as TGTGCCAGCTTTACGGGACAACGGAACTATGGCTACACCTTC. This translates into CASFTGQRNYGYTF.